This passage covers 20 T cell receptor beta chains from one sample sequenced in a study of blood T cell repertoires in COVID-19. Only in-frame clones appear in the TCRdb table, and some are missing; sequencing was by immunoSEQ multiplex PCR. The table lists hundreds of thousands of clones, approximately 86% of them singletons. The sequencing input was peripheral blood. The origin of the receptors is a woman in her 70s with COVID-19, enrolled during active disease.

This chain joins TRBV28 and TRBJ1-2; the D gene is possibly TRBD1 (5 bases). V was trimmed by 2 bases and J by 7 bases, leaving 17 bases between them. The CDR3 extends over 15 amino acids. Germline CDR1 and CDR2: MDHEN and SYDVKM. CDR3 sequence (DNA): TGTGCCAGCAGTTTAGAGGTACTCTCGCAGGGTGGCTACACCTTC. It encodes CASSLEVLSQGGYTF.

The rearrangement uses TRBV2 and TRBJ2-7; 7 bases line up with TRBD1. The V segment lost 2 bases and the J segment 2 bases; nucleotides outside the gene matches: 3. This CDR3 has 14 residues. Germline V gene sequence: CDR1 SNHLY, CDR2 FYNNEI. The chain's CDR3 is CASSERTGPYEQYF. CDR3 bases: TGTGCCAGCAGTGAAAGGACAGGCCCCTACGAGCAGTACTTC.

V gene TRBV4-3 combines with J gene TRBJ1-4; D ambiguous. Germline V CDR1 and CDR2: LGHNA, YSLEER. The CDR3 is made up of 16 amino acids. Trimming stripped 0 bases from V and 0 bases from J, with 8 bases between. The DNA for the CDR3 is TGCGCCAGCAGCCAAGATCTCAGTGCAACTAATGAAAAACTGTTTTTT. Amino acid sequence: CASSQDLSATNEKLFF.

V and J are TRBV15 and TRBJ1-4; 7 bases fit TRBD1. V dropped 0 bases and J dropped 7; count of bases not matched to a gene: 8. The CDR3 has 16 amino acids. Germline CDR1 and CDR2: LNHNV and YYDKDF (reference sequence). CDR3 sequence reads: CATSRDPTRQGEKLFF. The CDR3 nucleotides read TGTGCCACCAGCAGAGATCCCACCCGACAGGGTGAAAAACTGTTTTTT.

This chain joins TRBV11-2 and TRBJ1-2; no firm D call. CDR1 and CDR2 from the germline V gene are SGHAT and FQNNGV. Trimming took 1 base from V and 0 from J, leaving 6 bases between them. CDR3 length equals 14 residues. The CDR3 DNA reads TGTGCCAGCAGCTTAGGCAGTTCTAACTATGGCTACACCTTC. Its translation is CASSLGSSNYGYTF.

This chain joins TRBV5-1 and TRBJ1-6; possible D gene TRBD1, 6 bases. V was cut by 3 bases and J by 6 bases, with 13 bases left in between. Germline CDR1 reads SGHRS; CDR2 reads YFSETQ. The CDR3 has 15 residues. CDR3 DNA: TGCGCCAGCAGCTCGACAGGCGGGTTTAATTCACCCCTCCACTTT. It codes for CASSSTGGFNSPLHF.

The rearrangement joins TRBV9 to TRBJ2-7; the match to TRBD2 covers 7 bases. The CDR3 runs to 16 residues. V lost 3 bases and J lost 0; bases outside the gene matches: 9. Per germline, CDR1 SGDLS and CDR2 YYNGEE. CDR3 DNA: TGTGCCAGCAGCGCCGGCAGCGGGGTCTCCTCCTACGAGCAGTACTTC. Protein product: CASSAGSGVSSYEQYF.

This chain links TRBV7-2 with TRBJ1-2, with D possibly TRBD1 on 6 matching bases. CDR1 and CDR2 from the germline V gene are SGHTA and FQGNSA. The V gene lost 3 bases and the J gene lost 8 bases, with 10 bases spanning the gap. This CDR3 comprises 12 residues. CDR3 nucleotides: TGTGCCAGCAGCTTTGGACAGCCCGGCTACACCTTC. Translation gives CASSFGQPGYTF. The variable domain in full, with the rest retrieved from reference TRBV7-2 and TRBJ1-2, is GAGVSQSPSNKVTEKGKDVELRCDPISGHTALYWYRQSLGQGLEFLIYFQGNSAPDKSGLPSDRFSAERTGGSVSTLTIQRTQQEDSAVYLCASSFGQPGYTFGSGTRLTVV.

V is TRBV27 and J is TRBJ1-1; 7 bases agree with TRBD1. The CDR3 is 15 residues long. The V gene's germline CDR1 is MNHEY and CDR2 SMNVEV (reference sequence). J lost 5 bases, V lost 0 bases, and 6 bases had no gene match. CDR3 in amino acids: CASSLSVPRGTEAFF. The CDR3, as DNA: TGTGCCAGCAGTTTATCGGTACCCAGGGGGACTGAAGCTTTCTTT.

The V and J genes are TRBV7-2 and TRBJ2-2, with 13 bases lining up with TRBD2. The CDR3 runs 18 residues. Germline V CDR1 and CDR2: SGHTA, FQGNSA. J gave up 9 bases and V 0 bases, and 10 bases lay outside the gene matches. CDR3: CASSLATSGGRGQRELFF. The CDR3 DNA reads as TGTGCCAGCAGCTTAGCGACTAGCGGGGGGCGCGGGCAGAGGGAGCTGTTTTTT.

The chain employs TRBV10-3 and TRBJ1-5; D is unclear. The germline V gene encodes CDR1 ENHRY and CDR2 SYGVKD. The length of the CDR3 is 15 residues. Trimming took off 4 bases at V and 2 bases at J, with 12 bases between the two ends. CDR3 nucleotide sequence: TGTGCCATCAGTGCCGGACTTGGCGGCAATCAGCCCCAGCATTTT. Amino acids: CAISAGLGGNQPQHF.

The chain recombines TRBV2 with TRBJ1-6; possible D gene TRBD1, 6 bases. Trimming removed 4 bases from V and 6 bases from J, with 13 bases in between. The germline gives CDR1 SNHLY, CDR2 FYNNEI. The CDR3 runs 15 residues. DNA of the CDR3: TGTGCCAGCAGTGTAGAGACAGGCGGTAATTCACCCCTCCACTTT. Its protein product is CASSVETGGNSPLHF.

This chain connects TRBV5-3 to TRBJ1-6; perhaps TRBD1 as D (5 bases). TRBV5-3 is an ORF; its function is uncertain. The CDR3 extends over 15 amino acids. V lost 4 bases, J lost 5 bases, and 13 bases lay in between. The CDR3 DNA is TGTGCCAGAAGCCGAGGACAATCCAATAATTCACCCCTCCACTTT. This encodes CARSRGQSNNSPLHF.

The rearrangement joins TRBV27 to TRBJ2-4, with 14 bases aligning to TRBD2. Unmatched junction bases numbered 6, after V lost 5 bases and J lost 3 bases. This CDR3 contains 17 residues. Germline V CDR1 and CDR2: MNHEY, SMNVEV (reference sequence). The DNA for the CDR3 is TGTGCCAGCAGTGGGACTAGCGGGGGATATTACAAAAACATTCAGTACTTC. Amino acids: CASSGTSGGYYKNIQYF.

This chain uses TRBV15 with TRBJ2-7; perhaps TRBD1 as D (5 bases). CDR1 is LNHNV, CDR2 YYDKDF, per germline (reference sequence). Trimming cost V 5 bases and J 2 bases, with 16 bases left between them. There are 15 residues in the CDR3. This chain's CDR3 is CATSPAGHATYEQYF. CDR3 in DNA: TGTGCCACCAGCCCGGCCGGACACGCTACCTACGAGCAGTACTTC.

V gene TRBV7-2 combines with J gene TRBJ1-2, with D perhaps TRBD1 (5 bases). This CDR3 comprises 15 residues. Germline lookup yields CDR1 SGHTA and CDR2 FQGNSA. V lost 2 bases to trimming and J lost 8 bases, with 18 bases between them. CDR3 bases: TGTGCCAGCAGCTTACGACAGTTAGGCCGGGGGGGCTACACCTTC. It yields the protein CASSLRQLGRGGYTF.

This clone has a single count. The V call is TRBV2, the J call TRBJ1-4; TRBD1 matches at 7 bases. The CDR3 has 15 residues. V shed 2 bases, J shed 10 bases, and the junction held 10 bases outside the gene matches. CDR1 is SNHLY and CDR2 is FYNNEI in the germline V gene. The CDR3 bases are TGTGCCAGCAGTGAAAGACAGGGCGAATTAGGAAAACTGTTTTTT. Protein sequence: CASSERQGELGKLFF.

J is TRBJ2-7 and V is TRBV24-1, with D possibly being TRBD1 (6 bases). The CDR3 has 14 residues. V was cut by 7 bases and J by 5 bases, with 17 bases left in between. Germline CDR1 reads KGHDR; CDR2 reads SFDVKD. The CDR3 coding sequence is TGTGCCACCAGCCTGGGGGCGCCTACCCACGAGCAGTACTTC. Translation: CATSLGAPTHEQYF.

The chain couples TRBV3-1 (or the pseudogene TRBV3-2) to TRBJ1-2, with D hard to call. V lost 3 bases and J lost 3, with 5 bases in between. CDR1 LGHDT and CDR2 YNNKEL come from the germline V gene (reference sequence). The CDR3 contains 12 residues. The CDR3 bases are TGTGCCAGCAGCCACGCAGACTATGGCTACACCTTC. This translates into CASSHADYGYTF.

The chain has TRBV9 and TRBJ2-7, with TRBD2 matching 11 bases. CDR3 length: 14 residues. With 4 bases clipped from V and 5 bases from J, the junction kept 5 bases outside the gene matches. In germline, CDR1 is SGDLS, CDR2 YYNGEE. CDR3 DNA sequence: TGTGCCAGCAGCCCCAGGACTAGCGGGCACGAGCAGTACTTC. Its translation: CASSPRTSGHEQYF.